Listed below are T cell receptor beta chains from one sample, sequenced in a study of blood T cell repertoires in COVID-19. Generated by immunoSEQ multiplex PCR, the TCRdb table keeps only in-frame clones and is missing some. The sample contains fewer than 350,000 clones, about nine tenths of which appear only once. The sequencing sample was made of peripheral blood. The receptors derive from a woman between 25 and 40 years old with COVID-19, enrolled during active disease. The CDR3 runs from the conserved cysteine through the conserved F or W. Each record gives: J gene, D gene, CDR3 length, clone size, V gene, CDR3 DNA, CDR3 protein. A D gene is named only where the DNA matches it firmly. Rows give clone size only sometimes, using once, few, many, or a class for an expanded clone.

TRBJ2-1,.,10,.,TRBV18,TGTGCCAGCTCCGTAAATGAGCAGTTCTTC,CASSVNEQFF
TRBJ2-7,.,13,.,TRBV5-5,TGTGCCAGCAGCAGGGACACGCGATACGAGCAGTACTTC,CASSRDTRYEQYF
TRBJ1-3,TRBD1,14,.,TRBV9,TGTGCCAGCAGCGTAAAGGGGGCGGGAAACACCATATATTTT,CASSVKGAGNTIYF
TRBJ1-1,.,12,.,TRBV5-8,TGTGCCAGCATGGGGGCCAGGACTGAAGCTTTCTTT,CASMGARTEAFF
TRBJ2-1,.,13,.,TRBV6-5,TGTGCCAGCAGTTACACGGAAGCGGCTGAGCAGTTCTTC,CASSYTEAAEQFF
TRBJ1-2,.,15,few,TRBV4-1,TGCGCCAGCAGCCAAGATGAACAGGGTTTCTATGGCTACACCTTC,CASSQDEQGFYGYTF
TRBJ1-1,TRBD1,16,.,TRBV19,TGTGCCAGTAGTATAGCACGGACAGGGGACAACACTGAAGCTTTCTTT,CASSIARTGDNTEAFF
TRBJ2-7,TRBD2,14,.,TRBV7-9,TGTGCCAGCAGCTCGACTAGCGGGTCCTACGAGCAGTACTTC,CASSSTSGSYEQYF
TRBJ2-7,TRBD1,15,.,TRBV5-1,TGCGCCAGCAGCTTGGTTACAGGGGGCTCCTACGAGCAGTACTTC,CASSLVTGGSYEQYF
TRBJ1-2,.,15,.,TRBV19,TGTGCCAGTACCCCTATCCGGGGAGGGAACTATGGCTACACCTTC,CASTPIRGGNYGYTF
TRBJ1-4,TRBD1,12,.,TRBV4-1,TGCGCCAGCAGCCAAGCGACAGGGGAACTGTTTTTT,CASSQATGELFF
TRBJ2-2,.,16,.,TRBV21-1,TGTGCCAGCAGCAGCCGACTGATAGCGGGACACGGGGAGCTGTTTTTT,CASSSRLIAGHGELFF
TRBJ2-2,TRBD2,14,.,TRBV2,TGTGCCAGTAAGCGGGAGAAGGACACCGGGGAGCTGTTTTTT,CASKREKDTGELFF
TRBJ2-2,.,15,.,TRBV18,TGTGCCAGCTCACCACGTAGGGGCGACACCGGGGAGCTGTTTTTT,CASSPRRGDTGELFF
TRBJ2-2,.,15,.,TRBV19,TGTGCCAGTAGTAGCCTTCAGGTGAACACCGGGGAGCTGTTTTTT,CASSSLQVNTGELFF
TRBJ2-3,.,15,.,TRBV19,TGTGCCAGTAGTATAAACCTAGCGAGGGCAGATACGCAGTATTTT,CASSINLARADTQYF
TRBJ2-7,TRBD2,19,.,TRBV7-2,TGTGCCAGCAGCTTAAGGGCGGCGTGGGGACTAGCGGGAGGGAACGAGCAGTACTTC,CASSLRAAWGLAGGNEQYF
TRBJ1-4,.,14,.,TRBV19,TGTGCCAGTAGTACGAGGCCAACTAATGAAAAACTGTTTTTT,CASSTRPTNEKLFF
TRBJ2-2,TRBD2,15,.,TRBV5-1,TGCGCCAGCAGCAAACTCGGGGGGGACACCGGGGAGCTGTTTTTT,CASSKLGGDTGELFF
TRBJ2-7,.,13,few,TRBV2,TGTGCCAGCAGTGAAGGAGTCCTCTACGAGCAGTACTTC,CASSEGVLYEQYF
TRBJ1-4,.,18,.,TRBV4-1,TGCGCCAGCAGCCAAGAGCTCGGCAGGGTGTTTAATAATGAAAAACTGTTTTTT,CASSQELGRVFNNEKLFF
TRBJ1-2,.,14,.,TRBV10-3,TGTGCCACGGAGTGGCGGGGGAAGGACTATGGCTACACCTTC,CATEWRGKDYGYTF
TRBJ2-2,.,15,.,TRBV19,TGTGCCAGTAGTATAGGTTACGGGAGATCCGGGGAGCTGTTTTTT,CASSIGYGRSGELFF
TRBJ1-1,TRBD1,14,once,TRBV5-4,TGTGCCAGCAGCCCGGACAGGGCCGTCACTGAAGCTTTCTTT,CASSPDRAVTEAFF
TRBJ2-5,.,15,.,TRBV23-1,TGCGCCAGCAGTCAATCGGCTAGCGAACAAGAGACCCAGTACTTC,CASSQSASEQETQYF
TRBJ2-1,.,11,.,TRBV27,TGTGCCAGCAGTCAGGACAATGAGCAGTTCTTC,CASSQDNEQFF
TRBJ1-2,TRBD1,15,.,TRBV28,TGTGCCAGCAGCCGCGGACAGGGTTTTAACTATGGCTACACCTTC,CASSRGQGFNYGYTF
TRBJ2-1,TRBD2,14,few,TRBV27,TGTGCCAGCAGTTCACCGGGACTAGCGGGGCGGCAGTTCTTC,CASSSPGLAGRQFF
TRBJ2-2,.,14,.,TRBV20-1,TGCAGTGCTAGTTCACAGCAAGAAACCGGGGAGCTGTTTTTT,CSASSQQETGELFF
TRBJ2-1,.,13,few,TRBV14,TGTGCCAGCAGCTCTGCGGTCGGGTATGAGCAGTTCTTC,CASSSAVGYEQFF
TRBJ2-3,TRBD2,14,.,TRBV20-1,TGCAGTGCTAGTTTTCTGAGCGGGGCTTATACGCAGTATTTT,CSASFLSGAYTQYF
TRBJ1-5,TRBD1,15,many,TRBV24-1,TGTGCCACCAGTGACGGACAGGGGGCAGGTCAGCCCCAGCATTTT,CATSDGQGAGQPQHF
TRBJ2-1,.,13,.,TRBV12-3/TRBV12-4,TGTGCCAGCAGTTTAGGGAGCACGGATGAGCAGTTCTTC,CASSLGSTDEQFF
TRBJ1-2,.,13,.,TRBV5-4,TGTGCCAGCAGCCCTGAGCCGCCAGGGAGCTACACCTTC,CASSPEPPGSYTF
TRBJ1-3,.,15,.,TRBV19,TGTGCCAGTAGTATTAAGAGGGCTTCTGGAAACACCATATATTTT,CASSIKRASGNTIYF
TRBJ2-4,TRBD2,17,.,TRBV7-8,TGTGCCAGCAGCTTCGGACGGGAGGGCCTGGACAAAAACATTCAGTACTTC,CASSFGREGLDKNIQYF
TRBJ2-5,.,13,.,TRBV27,TGTGCCAGCAGTCAAAGGGGTCTTGAGACCCAGTACTTC,CASSQRGLETQYF
TRBJ2-7,TRBD2,16,.,TRBV5-1,TGCGCCAGCAGCTTGTTTAGCGGGAGCCCCTCCTACGAGCAGTACTTC,CASSLFSGSPSYEQYF
TRBJ2-7,TRBD2,16,.,TRBV6-5,TGTGCCAGCAGTTACTCGGGTAGCGGGAGCAAATACGAGCAGTACTTC,CASSYSGSGSKYEQYF
TRBJ2-1,TRBD2,15,.,TRBV28,TGTGCCAGCAGGGAGGGACTAGCGAACTACAATGAGCAGTTCTTC,CASREGLANYNEQFF
TRBJ2-1,TRBD2,16,.,TRBV5-4,TGTGCCAGCAGCTCATACTCGACTAGCGGCCGCCCCGAGCAGTTCTTC,CASSSYSTSGRPEQFF
TRBJ2-1,.,14,.,TRBV6-2/TRBV6-3,TGTGCCAGCAGTTACGCTAGCGCCTACAATGAGCAGTTCTTC,CASSYASAYNEQFF
TRBJ2-7,TRBD2,14,.,TRBV19,TGTGCCAGTAGTCCGGGACTAGCGTTCTACGAGCAGTACTTC,CASSPGLAFYEQYF
TRBJ2-2,TRBD1,17,.,TRBV5-1,TGCGCCAGCAGTAGAGACCCGGGACAGACGAACACCGGGGAGCTGTTTTTT,CASSRDPGQTNTGELFF
TRBJ2-7,.,14,.,TRBV5-1,TGCGCCAGCAGCTTGACTGGGGGGAGGTACGAGCAGTACTTC,CASSLTGGRYEQYF
TRBJ2-2,TRBD2,16,once,TRBV6-2/TRBV6-3,TGTGCCAGCAGTCGCGGACTAGCGGTGAACACCGGGGAGCTGTTTTTT,CASSRGLAVNTGELFF
TRBJ2-7,TRBD1,15,.,TRBV6-6,TGTGCCAGCAGCCCCGGGACAGGTTCTTTCTACGAGCAGTACTTC,CASSPGTGSFYEQYF
TRBJ2-3,TRBD1,16,.,TRBV5-8,TGTGCCAGCAGCTTTCCGGGACAGGGGGCAGCAGATACGCAGTATTTT,CASSFPGQGAADTQYF
TRBJ2-3,.,14,.,TRBV5-1,TGCGCCAGCAGCTTGCGCAGGGACACAGATACGCAGTATTTT,CASSLRRDTDTQYF
TRBJ2-6,TRBD1,19,.,TRBV30,TGTGCCTGGAGTCCCTTGGGCTCAGGGGGCCTCTCTGGGGCCAACGTCCTGACTTTC,CAWSPLGSGGLSGANVLTF
TRBJ2-3,TRBD2,15,.,TRBV9,TGTGCCAGCAGCGGTGGGGGACTAGCGGTTGATACGCAGTATTTT,CASSGGGLAVDTQYF
TRBJ2-5,.,12,.,TRBV28,TGTGCCAGCAGTTGGCAGCGTGAGACCCAGTACTTC,CASSWQRETQYF
TRBJ1-5,.,15,.,TRBV7-6,TGTGCCAGCAGCTTAAACCCAGGGAGCAATCAGCCCCAGCATTTT,CASSLNPGSNQPQHF
TRBJ1-2,.,11,.,TRBV10-3,TGTGCCGCCACGCGGGGTGATGGCTACACCTTC,CAATRGDGYTF
TRBJ1-6,TRBD1,14,.,TRBV18,TGTGCCAGCTCACCTCGACAGGGCAATTCACCCCTCCACTTT,CASSPRQGNSPLHF
TRBJ2-7,TRBD2,14,.,TRBV10-3,TGTGCCATCAGTGAAGGGACTAGCTCCTACGAGCAGTACTTC,CAISEGTSSYEQYF